Presented here are 11 T cell receptor delta chains from one specimen sequenced in a study of Vδ1+ human thymocytes. Findings and limits, study-wide: Thymic TRG and TRD repertoires appeared highly polyclonal, with Gaussian CDR3 length distributions.

The template was reverse-transcribed extracted RNA. CDR3 amplicons came from multiplex PCR with pooled V-gene forward and constant-region reverse primers. TCRdb reprocessed the multiplex PCR reads using CATT. The data contain 50,000 to 60,000 delta-chain clones, around 15% of them seen just once; the ten biggest clones take up approximately 0.4%. These receptors lack a known antigen. Source material: Vdelta1+ gamma-delta thymocytes from the thymus. Subset: FACS-sorted CD3+ TCRalphabeta- TCRVdelta1+ TCRVdelta2- thymocytes. These receptors originate from a girl less than two years old who had congenital heart surgery.

This clone appeared a few times. The chain links TRDV1 to TRDJ1; D remains unclear. This CDR3 contains 16 residues. Germline lookup yields CDR1 TSWWSYY and CDR2 QGS. V was pared by 1 base and J by 2 bases, with 14 bases between. CDR3 loop: CALGERVPHDTDKLIF. The CDR3 bases are TGTGCTCTTGGGGAACGAGTCCCACACGATACCGATAAACTCATCTTT.

This chain uses TRDV1 with TRDJ1; 7 bases agree with TRDD3. This CDR3 contains 23 residues. V was clipped by 3 bases and J by 0 bases; unmatched bases: 28. Germline V gene data show CDR1 as TSWWSYY and CDR2 as QGS. The CDR3 DNA sequence: TGTGCTCTTGGGGACGAACGGCGGGGACCTAACGGGGGATTCGGATTGTACACCGATAAACTCATCTTT. This translates into CALGDERRGPNGGFGLYTDKLIF.

This clone was seen a few times. The chain couples TRDV3 to TRDJ1; 7 positions agree with TRDD3. V was pared by 5 bases and J by 0 bases, with 42 bases of the junction left unmatched. The CDR3 runs to 25 residues. Germline CDR1 and CDR2: TVYSNPD and GDNSRS (reference sequence). This chain's CDR3 is CAPLPLRAPPLRWGTSGSYTDKLIF. For the CDR3, the DNA is TGTGCCCCTCTCCCTCTACGGGCGCCCCCTTTACGGTGGGGGACTTCTGGATCCTACACCGATAAACTCATCTTT.

This clone was counted only a few times. V usage is TRDV1 and J usage is TRDJ1; 7 bases align to TRDD3. CDR1 TSWWSYY and CDR2 QGS come from the germline V gene. Trimming cost V 5 bases and J 2 bases; bases outside gene matches: 5. The CDR3 spans 14 residues. The CDR3 DNA reads TGTGCTCTTGGGCAGGGATACAGGACCGATAAACTCATCTTT. It codes for CALGQGYRTDKLIF.

Only a few counts were recorded for this clone. The chain links TRDV1 to TRDJ1, with D possibly called TRDD2 or TRDD3 (5 bases each). Germline V gene lookup returns CDR1 TSWWSYY and CDR2 QGS. There are 20 residues in the CDR3. Trimming stripped 0 bases from V and 0 bases from J, with 23 bases between. The chain's CDR3 is CALGELSLTLLGGYTDKLIF. Here the CDR3 DNA reads TGTGCTCTTGGGGAACTAAGTCTAACCCTACTCGGGGGGTACACCGATAAACTCATCTTT.

This clone has just a few counts. V is TRDV1 and J is TRDJ1; D is perhaps TRDD3 (5 bases). The CDR3 length is 21 residues. The germline gives CDR1 TSWWSYY, CDR2 QGS. V was clipped by 0 bases and J by 0 bases, with 26 bases between them. The CDR3 loop is CALGELVAAQGVEEYTDKLIF. The CDR3 DNA reads TGTGCTCTTGGGGAACTCGTCGCTGCCCAGGGGGTAGAAGAGTACACCGATAAACTCATCTTT.

Of note for this clone: A read error is possible here, since a much larger clone lies one base away. The chain links TRAV29/DV5 to TRDJ1; tentatively, D is TRDD2 (6 bases). Trimming cost V 3 bases and J 6 bases, with 12 bases left between them. Germline V gene data show CDR1 as NSMFDY and CDR2 as ISSIKDK. This CDR3 has 12 residues. CDR3 region: CAAIPSSHKLIF. The CDR3 coding sequence is TGTGCAGCAATTCCTTCCAGCCATAAACTCATCTTT.

The V and J genes are TRDV1 and TRDJ1; TRDD3 aligns across 12 bases. Per the germline V gene, CDR1 is TSWWSYY and CDR2 is QGS. J lost 0 bases, V lost 1 base, and 12 bases had no gene match. The CDR3 covers 20 residues. The CDR3 nucleotides read TGTGCTCTTGGGGAACGGAGTGGGACTGGGGGATACCGGTACACCGATAAACTCATCTTT. The encoded protein is CALGERSGTGGYRYTDKLIF.

The chain links TRDV1 to TRDJ1; 9 bases fit TRDD3. Trimming took 5 bases from V and 3 from J; bases not matched to a gene: 22. Germline CDR1 is TSWWSYY and CDR2 is QGS. The CDR3 is 20 amino acids. The DNA for the CDR3 is TGTGCTCTTGGGAAATGCCCCCTCTCGACCACTGGGGGAAGTGCCGATAAACTCATCTTT. Translation gives CALGKCPLSTTGGSADKLIF.

This clone was found a few times. V is TRDV1 and J is TRDJ1; tentatively, D is TRDD3 (6 bases). Germline CDR1 and CDR2: TSWWSYY and QGS. The CDR3 extends over 17 amino acids. Between the trimmed V and J ends, which lost 5 bases and 1 base, there was a span of 20 bases. Here the CDR3 reads CALGLPLAGMTTDKLIF. The CDR3 region has the DNA TGTGCTCTTGGGCTCCCCTTGGCGGGGATGACCACCGATAAACTCATCTTT.

The chain joins TRDV1 to TRDJ1; a weak D match, TRDD2 (5 bases). This CDR3 is built from 14 residues. Germline V CDR1 and CDR2: TSWWSYY, QGS. Trimming took 0 bases from V and 8 from J, leaving 13 bases between them. CDR3 nucleotides: TGTGCTCTTGGGGAACTTTCCCCTACTAAAAAACTCATCTTT. Translating gives CALGELSPTKKLIF.